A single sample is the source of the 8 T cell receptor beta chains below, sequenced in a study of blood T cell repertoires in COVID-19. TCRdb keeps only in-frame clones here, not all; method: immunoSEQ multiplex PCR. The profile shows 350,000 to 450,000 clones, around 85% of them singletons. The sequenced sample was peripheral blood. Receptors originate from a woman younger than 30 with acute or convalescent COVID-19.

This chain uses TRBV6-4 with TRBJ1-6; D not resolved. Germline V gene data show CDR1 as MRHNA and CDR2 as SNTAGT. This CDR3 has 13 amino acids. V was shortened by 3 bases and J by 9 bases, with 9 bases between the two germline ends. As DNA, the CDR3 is TGTGCCAGCAGTGAGGCCCGCGGTTCACCCCTCCACTTT. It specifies CASSEARGSPLHF.

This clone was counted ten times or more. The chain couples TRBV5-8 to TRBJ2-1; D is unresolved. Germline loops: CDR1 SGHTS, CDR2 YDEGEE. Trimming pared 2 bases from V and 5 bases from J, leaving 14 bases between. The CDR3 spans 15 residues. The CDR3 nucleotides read TGTGCCAGCAGCTTTTTGGTAGTTCGCGACAATGAGCAGTTCTTC. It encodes CASSFLVVRDNEQFF.

As DNA, the CDR3 is TGTGCCAGTAGTATAATTCAGAACACTAATGAAAAACTGTTTTTT. This translates into CASSIIQNTNEKLFF. The chain carries TRBV19 and TRBJ1-4, with unresolved D. This CDR3 contains 15 residues. V was cut by 2 bases and J by 2 bases, with 9 bases left in between. Looked up from germline, CDR1 is LNHDA and CDR2 is SQIVND (reference sequence).

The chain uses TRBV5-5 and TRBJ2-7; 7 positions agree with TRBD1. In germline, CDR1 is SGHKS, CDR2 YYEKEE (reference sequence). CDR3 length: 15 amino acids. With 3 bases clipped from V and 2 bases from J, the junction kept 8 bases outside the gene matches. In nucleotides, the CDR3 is TGTGCCAGCAGCTCCCCGGACAGGAGTACCTACGAGCAGTACTTC. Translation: CASSSPDRSTYEQYF.

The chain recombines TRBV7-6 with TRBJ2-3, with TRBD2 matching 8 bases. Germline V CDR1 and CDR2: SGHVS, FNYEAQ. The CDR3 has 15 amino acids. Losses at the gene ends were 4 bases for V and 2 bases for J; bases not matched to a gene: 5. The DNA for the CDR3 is TGTGCCAGCAGCTCCCGGGGGGGCTTCACAGATACGCAGTATTTT. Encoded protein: CASSSRGGFTDTQYF.

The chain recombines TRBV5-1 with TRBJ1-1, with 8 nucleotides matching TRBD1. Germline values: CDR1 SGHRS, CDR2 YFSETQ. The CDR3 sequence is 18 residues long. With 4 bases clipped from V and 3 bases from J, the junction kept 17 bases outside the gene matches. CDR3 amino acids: CASSTGQGGSGLDTEAFF. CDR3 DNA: TGCGCCAGCAGCACCGGACAGGGAGGGTCAGGTTTGGACACTGAAGCTTTCTTT.

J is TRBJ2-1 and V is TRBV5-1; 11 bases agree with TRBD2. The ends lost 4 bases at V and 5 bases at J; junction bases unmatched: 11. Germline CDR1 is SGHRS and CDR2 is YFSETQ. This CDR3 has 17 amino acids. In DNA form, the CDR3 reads TGCGCCAGCAGCCCCGTACTAGCGGGAGAATTTAACAATGAGCAGTTCTTC. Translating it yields CASSPVLAGEFNNEQFF.

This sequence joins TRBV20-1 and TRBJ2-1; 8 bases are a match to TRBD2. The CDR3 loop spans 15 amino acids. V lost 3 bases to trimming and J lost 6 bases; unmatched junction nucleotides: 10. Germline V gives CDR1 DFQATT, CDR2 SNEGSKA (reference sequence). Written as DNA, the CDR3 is TGCAGTGCTAGTACCCCCGGGACTAGGTCCAATGAGCAGTTCTTC. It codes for CSASTPGTRSNEQFF.